Below, 25 T cell receptor beta chains from the same sample are listed, as sequenced in a study of beta chain features in type 1 diabetes. The study reverse transcribed the entire isolated RNA, so it sequenced expressed TCRB transcripts. Method: immunoSEQ multiplex PCR; TCRdb's copy keeps in-frame clones and lacks some. The data hold 130,000 to 150,000 clones, with around 51% observed a single time. Sequencing was done on a sample of Tregs from blood. Source of these receptors: a man aged 18 to 30 in good health.

This clone was counted between two and nine times. The CDR3 nucleotides are TGTGCCAGCAGTCCCGACAGGGACAATGAGCAGTTCTTC. It specifies CASSPDRDNEQFF. The chain combines TRBV7-3 with TRBJ2-1; 7 positions match TRBD1. Unmatched junction bases numbered 4, after V lost 6 bases and J lost 5 bases. Germline loops: CDR1 SGHTA, CDR2 FQGTGA. The CDR3 length is 13 residues. Full variable domain (rest looked up from reference TRBV7-3 and TRBJ2-1): GAGVSQTPSNKVTEKGKYVELRCDPISGHTALYWYRQSLGQGPEFLIYFQGTGAADDSGLPNDRFFAVRPEGSVSTLKIQRTERGDSAVYLCASSPDRDNEQFFGPGTRLTVL.

The chain has TRBV7-2 and TRBJ2-5, with D unclear. This CDR3 has 14 amino acids. Trimming stripped 0 bases from V and 2 bases from J, with 7 bases between. The germline V gene encodes CDR1 SGHTA and CDR2 FQGNSA. The CDR3 is CASSLAGRQETQYF. The CDR3 DNA reads TGTGCCAGCAGCTTAGCGGGCAGGCAAGAGACCCAGTACTTC.

This clone was counted only a few times. The J gene is TRBJ1-1, the V gene TRBV14; no clear D gene. The CDR3 length is 15 residues. The V end lost 0 bases, the J end lost 2 bases, and 10 bases lay between the germline ends. CDR1 and CDR2 from the germline V gene are SGHDN and FVKESK. For the CDR3, the DNA is TGTGCCAGCAGCCAAGAAAGCACAGTAAACACTGAAGCTTTCTTT. Translating gives CASSQESTVNTEAFF.

This clone occurred a few times. The rearrangement uses TRBV29-1 and TRBJ1-1; tentatively, D is TRBD1 (5 bases). V shed 3 bases and J shed 1 base, with 15 bases lying between them. CDR1 and CDR2 (germline): SQVTM, ANQGSEA. This CDR3 comprises 15 residues. Written as DNA, the CDR3 is TGCAGCGTTGAGTGGGGACTACACAAGAACACTGAAGCTTTCTTT. It translates to CSVEWGLHKNTEAFF.

V is TRBV4-3 and J is TRBJ2-7; weak D call: TRBD1 (6 bases). The CDR3 consists of 15 residues. Germline lookup yields CDR1 LGHNA and CDR2 YSLEER. V shed 3 bases and J shed 3 bases, with 15 bases lying between them. The CDR3 region is CASSHLQGSNYEQYF. The CDR3 DNA is TGCGCCAGCAGCCATCTACAGGGCTCGAACTACGAGCAGTACTTC.

The rearrangement links TRBV7-2 to TRBJ1-5, with D uncertain. The CDR3 has 14 residues. Germline loops: CDR1 SGHTA, CDR2 FQGNSA. Trimming removed 2 bases at V and 7 bases at J, with 12 bases between. The CDR3 loop is CASSLKGRGQPQHF. Written as DNA, the CDR3 is TGTGCCAGCAGCTTAAAGGGAAGAGGGCAGCCCCAGCATTTT. Full variable domain (outside the CDR3, taken from reference TRBV7-2 and TRBJ1-5): GAGVSQSPSNKVTEKGKDVELRCDPISGHTALYWYRQSLGQGLEFLIYFQGNSAPDKSGLPSDRFSAERTGGSVSTLTIQRTQQEDSAVYLCASSLKGRGQPQHFGDGTRLSIL.

The chain has TRBV11-1 and TRBJ1-1; D is perhaps TRBD1 (5 bases). Germline assignment: CDR1 SGHAT and CDR2 FQDESV (reference sequence). The V gene lost 2 bases and the J gene lost 1 base, with 11 bases spanning the gap. The CDR3 runs to 15 residues. CDR3 coding DNA: TGTGCCAGCAGCTTATGGGCACAGGCGAACACTGAAGCTTTCTTT. This sequence encodes CASSLWAQANTEAFF.

This clone was seen just once. This rearrangement joins TRBV27 to TRBJ2-5, with TRBD2 matching over 12 bases. The junction had 6 bases not matched to a gene; V was cut back by 3 bases and J by 1 base. CDR1 and CDR2 from the germline V gene are MNHEY and SMNVEV (reference sequence). The CDR3 is made up of 17 amino acids. In DNA form, the CDR3 reads TGTGCCAGCAGTTTTGTCGTGACTAGCGGGAGCCAAGAGACCCAGTACTTC. Translating it yields CASSFVVTSGSQETQYF.

There are a few counts of this clone. Written as DNA, the CDR3 is TGCAGCGTGGAGGAAAGGCGGAAAAACATTCAGTACTTC. Its protein product is CSVEERRKNIQYF. V is TRBV29-1 and J is TRBJ2-4; tentatively, D is TRBD2 (5 bases). The CDR3 is 13 amino acids. Trimming took 6 bases from V and 4 from J, leaving 13 bases between them. The germline CDR1 and CDR2 sequences are SQVTM and ANQGSEA.

This sequence joins TRBV28 and TRBJ2-1; a weak D match, TRBD2 (5 bases). The germline CDR1 and CDR2 sequences are MDHEN and SYDVKM. CDR3 length equals 18 residues. V was pared by 3 bases and J by 0 bases, with 18 bases between. CDR3: CASSFVSWRGSSYNEQFF. As DNA, the CDR3 is TGTGCCAGCAGTTTTGTCTCATGGCGAGGGAGCTCCTACAATGAGCAGTTCTTC.

This rearrangement joins TRBV9 to TRBJ1-2; TRBD1 is a possible D gene (5 bases). The CDR3 consists of 15 residues. V lost 0 bases and J 4 bases, leaving 13 bases between the germline ends. In germline, CDR1 is SGDLS, CDR2 YYNGEE. This CDR3 reads CASSVEMLGGYGYTF. DNA of the CDR3: TGTGCCAGCAGCGTAGAGATGCTCGGGGGCTATGGCTACACCTTC.

The table lists this clone with a few counts. CDR3 nucleotide sequence: TGTGCCAGCAGCTACACCGGGACAGGGAAGGAAAAACTGTTTTTT. Amino acids: CASSYTGTGKEKLFF. V usage is TRBV27 and J usage is TRBJ1-4; 9 bases fit TRBD1. CDR1 and CDR2 (germline): MNHEY, SMNVEV (reference sequence). J was trimmed by 8 bases and V by 6 bases; bases with no gene match: 10. This CDR3 spans 15 amino acids.

J is TRBJ2-1 and V is TRBV5-1; unclear D gene. V dropped 3 bases and J dropped 7 bases, with 17 bases sitting between them. Germline V lookup: CDR1 SGHRS, CDR2 YFSETQ. The CDR3 has 15 amino acids. The CDR3 DNA reads as TGCGCCAGCAGCTCTCAGGTATACGGTGTGAATGAGCAGTTCTTC. This gives the protein CASSSQVYGVNEQFF.

The gene calls are TRBV28 and TRBJ2-5; unclear D gene. The germline V gene encodes CDR1 MDHEN and CDR2 SYDVKM. V gave up 4 bases and J gave up 6 bases, with 12 bases separating them. This CDR3 is 13 amino acids long. The CDR3 loop reads CASSSQATKTQYF. CDR3 nucleotides: TGTGCCAGCAGTTCCCAAGCGACGAAGACCCAGTACTTC.

This clone occurred once. V and J are TRBV4-3 and TRBJ1-2, with 7 bases fitting TRBD1. Germline V lookup: CDR1 LGHNA, CDR2 YSLEER. The CDR3 covers 14 residues. With 4 bases clipped from V and 4 bases from J, the junction kept 6 bases outside the gene matches. CDR3 region: CASSRLGQFYGYTF. The CDR3 DNA reads TGCGCCAGCAGCCGCCTGGGACAGTTCTATGGCTACACCTTC.

The sample holds a few counts of this clone. The DNA of the CDR3 is TGTGCCAGCTCACCACCGTTACGCTCGGGACAGGCCTTATATGGCTACACCTTC. Translated: CASSPPLRSGQALYGYTF. This chain uses TRBV18 with TRBJ1-2; the match to TRBD1 covers 8 bases. V lost 0 bases to trimming and J lost 5 bases; unmatched junction nucleotides: 14. Germline V gene data show CDR1 as KGHSH and CDR2 as LQKENI. The CDR3 runs to 18 residues.

The chain couples TRBV9 to TRBJ2-5; 8 nucleotides agree with TRBD2. CDR3 length equals 13 residues. Germline V gene data show CDR1 as SGDLS and CDR2 as YYNGEE. Germline trimming cut 4 bases from V and 4 bases from J; bases unmatched to any gene: 3. DNA for the CDR3: TGTGCCAGCAGCCAAACTAGCGGAGAGACCCAGTACTTC. Protein: CASSQTSGETQYF.

This chain links TRBV7-2 with TRBJ2-5, with TRBD2 identical over 7 bases. With 1 base clipped from V and 4 bases from J, the junction kept 3 bases outside the gene matches. In germline, CDR1 is SGHTA, CDR2 FQGNSA. This CDR3 spans 14 amino acids. The CDR3 here is CASSLDWTRETQYF. The DNA for the CDR3 is TGTGCCAGCAGCTTAGACTGGACTAGAGAGACCCAGTACTTC.

The genes are TRBV5-6 and TRBJ2-5; a possible D gene is TRBD2 (6 bases). The CDR3 sequence is 15 residues long. Germline values: CDR1 SGHDT, CDR2 YYEEEE. The V gene lost 0 bases and the J gene lost 5 bases, with 14 bases spanning the gap. The CDR3 nucleotides read TGTGCCAGCAGCTTGGTAATGACTAGTAGGGAGACCCAGTACTTC. It encodes CASSLVMTSRETQYF.

A single count supports this clone. This chain connects TRBV9 to TRBJ2-7; D unclear. Germline CDR1 is SGDLS and CDR2 is YYNGEE. CDR3 length equals 13 residues. Between the trimmed V and J ends, which lost 0 bases and 0 bases, there was a span of 4 bases. The CDR3 region has the DNA TGTGCCAGCAGCGTAGCTCCCTCCTACGAGCAGTACTTC. It specifies CASSVAPSYEQYF. Complete variable domain (other parts from reference TRBV9 and TRBJ2-7): DSGVTQTPKHLITATGQRVTLRCSPRSGDLSVYWYQQSLDQGLQFLIQYYNGEERAKGNILERFSAQQFPDLHSELNLSSLELGDSALYFCASSVAPSYEQYFGPGTRLTVT.

This clone was found a few times. The genes are TRBV6-5 and TRBJ2-7, with 9 bases aligning to TRBD1. V lost 6 bases, J lost 2 bases, and 5 bases stayed unmatched. CDR3 length: 14 amino acids. The germline V gene encodes CDR1 MNHEY and CDR2 SVGAGI. This CDR3 reads CASSNGQGPYEQYF. DNA of the CDR3: TGTGCCAGCAGCAACGGACAGGGGCCCTACGAGCAGTACTTC.

This clone was counted many times. CDR3 region: CASSFGSGLAGETQYF. CDR3 sequence (DNA): TGTGCCAGCAGTTTCGGTTCGGGACTAGCAGGGGAGACCCAGTACTTC. The V and J genes are TRBV28 and TRBJ2-5, with TRBD2 matching 9 bases. The CDR3 is 16 amino acids. Germline V lookup: CDR1 MDHEN, CDR2 SYDVKM. The V gene end was trimmed by 3 bases and the J gene end by 5 bases; junction bases not matched to a gene: 10.

The rearrangement uses TRBV27 and TRBJ2-1, with 10 bases fitting TRBD2. J was trimmed by 6 bases and V by 8 bases; bases with no gene match: 7. The CDR3 extends over 14 amino acids. Germline CDR1 reads MNHEY; CDR2 reads SMNVEV (reference sequence). In DNA form, the CDR3 reads TGTGCCAGCGGCCTTAGCGGGGGGCTCAATGAGCAGTTCTTC. Its translation: CASGLSGGLNEQFF.

CDR3 sequence: CAWKHIRDSTEAFF. The CDR3 DNA reads TGTGCCTGGAAGCACATCCGGGACAGTACTGAAGCTTTCTTT. The rearrangement joins TRBV30 to TRBJ1-1; TRBD1 aligns across 7 bases. Losses at the gene ends were 4 bases for V and 5 bases for J; bases not matched to a gene: 10. The germline CDR1 and CDR2 sequences are GTSNPN and SVGIG (reference sequence). The CDR3 is made up of 14 amino acids.

CDR3 in DNA: TGTGCCAGCAGCCAGGACAGGGCGTACGAGCAGTACTTC. This sequence encodes CASSQDRAYEQYF. The chain joins TRBV7-8 to TRBJ2-7; 8 positions agree with TRBD1. This CDR3 comprises 13 residues. Germline V CDR1 and CDR2: SGHVS, FQNEAQ. Trimming at V came to 5 bases and at J to 4 bases, leaving 4 bases not matched to a gene.